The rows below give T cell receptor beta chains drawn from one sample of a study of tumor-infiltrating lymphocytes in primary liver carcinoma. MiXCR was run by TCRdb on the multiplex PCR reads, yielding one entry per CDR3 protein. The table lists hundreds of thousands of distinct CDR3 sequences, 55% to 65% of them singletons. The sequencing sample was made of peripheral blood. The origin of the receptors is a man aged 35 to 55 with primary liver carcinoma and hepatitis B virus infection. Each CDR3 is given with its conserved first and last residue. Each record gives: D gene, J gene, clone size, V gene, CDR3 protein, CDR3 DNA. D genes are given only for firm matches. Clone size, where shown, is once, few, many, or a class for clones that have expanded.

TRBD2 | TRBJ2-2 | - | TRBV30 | CVWNALAGVGELFF | TGTGTCTGGAATGCCCTAGCGGGAGTCGGGGAGCTGTTTTTT
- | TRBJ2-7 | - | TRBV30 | CACLAQGKSYEQYF | TGTGCCTGCCTCGCTCAGGGGAAGTCCTACGAGCAGTACTTC
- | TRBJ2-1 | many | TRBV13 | CASSLAEGLIYEQFF | TGTGCCAGCAGCTTGGCGGAGGGACTTATCTATGAGCAGTTCTTC
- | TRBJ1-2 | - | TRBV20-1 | CSARERGGAVYGYTF | TGCAGTGCTAGAGAGAGAGGGGGGGCTGTCTATGGCTACACCTTC
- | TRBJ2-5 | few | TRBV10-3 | CAISESKGRETQYF | TGTGCCATCAGTGAGTCGAAAGGGAGAGAGACCCAGTACTTC
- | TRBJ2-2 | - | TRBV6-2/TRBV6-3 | CDSSYDRTGELFF | TGTGACAGCAGTTACGATCGCACCGGGGAGCTGTTTTTT
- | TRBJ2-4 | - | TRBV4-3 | CASNQDQKSIQYF | TGCGCCAGCAACCAAGATCAGAAAAGCATTCAGTACTTC
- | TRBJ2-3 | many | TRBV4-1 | CASSQDGGATGDTQYF | TGCGCCAGCAGCCAAGATGGGGGGGCGACAGGAGATACGCAGTATTTT
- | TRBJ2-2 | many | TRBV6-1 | CASIWAGKGTGELFF | TGTGCCAGCATTTGGGCAGGGAAAGGCACCGGGGAGCTGTTTTTT
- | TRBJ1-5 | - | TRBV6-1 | CTSSIGVDQPQHF | TGTACCAGCAGCATAGGGGTTGATCAGCCCCAGCACTTT
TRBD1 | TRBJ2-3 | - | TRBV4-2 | CASSSSTGAISTDTQYF | TGTGCCAGCAGCTCGTCGACAGGGGCGATAAGCACAGATACGCAGTATTTT
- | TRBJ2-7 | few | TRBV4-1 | CASSQEWESAYEQYF | TGCGCCAGCAGCCAAGAGTGGGAGTCGGCCTACGAGCAGTACTTC
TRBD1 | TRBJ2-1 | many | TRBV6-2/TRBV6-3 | CASGGQVLSSYNEQFF | TGTGCCAGCGGCGGACAGGTCCTTAGCTCCTACAATGAGCAGTTCTTC
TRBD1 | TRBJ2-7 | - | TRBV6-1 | CASSEGDRGSYGQYF | TGTGCCAGCAGTGAAGGGGACAGGGGATCCTACGGGCAGTACTTC
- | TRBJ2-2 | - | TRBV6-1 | CASSEVDLPSTGELFF | TGTGCCAGCAGTGAAGTCGACCTTCCGTCCACCGGGGAGCTGTTTTTT
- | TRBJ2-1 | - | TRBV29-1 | CSVGSSSYNEQLF | TGCAGCGTCGGGAGTAGCTCCTACAATGAGCAGTTATTC
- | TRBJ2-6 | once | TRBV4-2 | CASSQDWGGHSGANVLTF | TGTGCCAGCAGCCAAGATTGGGGCGGACACTCTGGGGCCAACGTCCTGACTTTC
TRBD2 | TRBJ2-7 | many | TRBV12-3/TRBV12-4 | CASSPSGNSYEQYF | TGTGCCAGCAGTCCGAGCGGGAACTCCTACGAGCAGTACTTC
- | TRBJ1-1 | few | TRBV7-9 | CASRPTLWLGTEAFF | TGTGCCAGCAGGCCCACCTTGTGGTTAGGCACTGAAGCTTTCTTT
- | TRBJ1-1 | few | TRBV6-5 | CASKRTENTEAFF | TGTGCCAGCAAACGGACGGAGAACACTGAAGCTTTCTTT
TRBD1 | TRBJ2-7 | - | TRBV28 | CASSTGQGFYEQYF | TGTGCCAGCAGTACTGGACAGGGGTTCTACGAGCAGTACTTC
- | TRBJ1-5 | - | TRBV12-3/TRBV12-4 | CDSSLRMDQPQHF | TGTGACAGCAGTTTAAGAATGGATCAGCCCCAGCATTTT
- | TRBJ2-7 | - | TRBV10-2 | CASSASTYERYF | TGCGCCAGCAGTGCCTCGACCTACGAGCGGTACTTC
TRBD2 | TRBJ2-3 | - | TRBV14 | CASIEAGVDTRYF | TGTGCCAGCATCGAAGCGGGAGTAGATACGCGGTATTTT
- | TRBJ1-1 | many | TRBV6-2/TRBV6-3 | CASSPSQFGTEAFF | TGTGCCAGCAGTCCTAGCCAATTCGGGACTGAAGCTTTCTTT
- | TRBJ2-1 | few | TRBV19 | CASSFLWGEQFF | TGTGCCAGTAGTTTCCTCTGGGGGGAGCAGTTCTTC
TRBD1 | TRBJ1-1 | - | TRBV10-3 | CAMRGTVTRAEAFF | TGTGCCATGAGGGGGACAGTCACAAGGGCTGAAGCTTTCTTT
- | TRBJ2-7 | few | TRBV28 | CASSPPGIQTYEQYF | TGTGCCAGCAGCCCCCCGGGGATACAAACCTACGAGCAGTACTTC
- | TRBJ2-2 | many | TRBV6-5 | CASSPQVISNTGELFF | TGTGCCAGCAGCCCACAGGTTATCTCGAACACCGGGGAGCTGTTTTTT
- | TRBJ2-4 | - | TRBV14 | CASSLLPSSTKNIQYF | TGTGCTAGCAGCCTACTACCGAGCTCAACCAAAAACATTCAGTACTTC
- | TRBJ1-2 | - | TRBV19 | CASRRTAAGYTF | TGTGCCAGTAGACGGACAGCGGCTGGCTACACCTTC
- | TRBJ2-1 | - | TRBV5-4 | CASGLQGSVYNEQFF | TGTGCCAGCGGACTACAGGGGTCCGTTTACAATGAGCAGTTCTTC
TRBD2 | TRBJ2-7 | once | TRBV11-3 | CARSFMGGAYEQYF | TGTGCCAGGAGCTTTATGGGGGGGGCCTACGAGCAGTACTTC
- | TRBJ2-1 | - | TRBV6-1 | CASSRDETYEQFF | TGTGCCAGCTCCCGGGACGAAACGTATGAACAGTTCTTC
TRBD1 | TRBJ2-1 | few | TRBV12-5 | CASGLVRDRRPSYNEQFF | TGTGCTAGTGGTTTGGTACGGGACAGAAGGCCCTCCTACAATGAGCAGTTCTTC
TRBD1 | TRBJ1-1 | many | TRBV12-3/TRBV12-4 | CASRPRTGNTEAFF | TGTGCCAGCAGACCTCGGACAGGAAACACTGAAGCTTTCTTT
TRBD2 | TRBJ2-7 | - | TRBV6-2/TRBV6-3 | CASSAWTRYEQYF | TGTGCTAGCAGTGCCTGGACTAGGTACGAGCAGTACTTC
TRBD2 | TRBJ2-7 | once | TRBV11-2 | CVNSPGLEKSYEQYF | TGTGTCAACAGCCCGGGACTAGAGAAATCCTACGAGCAGTACTTC
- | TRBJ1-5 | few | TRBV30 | CAWSPGGNQPQHF | TGTGCCTGGAGCCCTGGAGGCAATCAGCCCCAGCATTTT
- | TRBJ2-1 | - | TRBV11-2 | CVSSLREYNEQFF | TGTGTCAGCAGCCTCCGGGAGTATAATGAGCAGTTCTTC
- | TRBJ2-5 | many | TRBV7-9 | CASSLGTQETQYF | TGTGCCAGCAGCTTGGGGACCCAAGAGACCCAGTACTTC